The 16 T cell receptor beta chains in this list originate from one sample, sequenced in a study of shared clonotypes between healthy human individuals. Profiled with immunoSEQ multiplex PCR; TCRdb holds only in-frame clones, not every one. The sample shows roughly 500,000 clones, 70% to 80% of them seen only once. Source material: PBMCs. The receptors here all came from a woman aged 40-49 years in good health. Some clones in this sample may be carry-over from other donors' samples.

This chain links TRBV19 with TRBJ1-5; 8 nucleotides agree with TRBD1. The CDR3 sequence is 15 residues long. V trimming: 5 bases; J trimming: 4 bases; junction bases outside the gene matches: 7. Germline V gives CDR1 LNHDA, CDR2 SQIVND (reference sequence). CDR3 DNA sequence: TGTGCCAGTAGTTTGACAGGGGAACAGAATCAGCCCCAGCATTTT. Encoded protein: CASSLTGEQNQPQHF.

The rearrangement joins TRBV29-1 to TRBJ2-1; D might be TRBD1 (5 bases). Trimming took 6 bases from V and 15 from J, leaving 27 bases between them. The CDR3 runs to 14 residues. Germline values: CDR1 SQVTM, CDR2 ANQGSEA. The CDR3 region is CSVRVGWTPQGVFF. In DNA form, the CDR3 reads TGCAGCGTGAGAGTGGGCTGGACACCGCAAGGGGTGTTCTTC.

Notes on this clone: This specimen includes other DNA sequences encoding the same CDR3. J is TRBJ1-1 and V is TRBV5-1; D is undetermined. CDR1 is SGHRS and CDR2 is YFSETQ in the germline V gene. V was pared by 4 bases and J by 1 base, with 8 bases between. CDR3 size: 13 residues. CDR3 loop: CASSLTGNTEAFF. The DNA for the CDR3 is TGCGCCAGCAGCCTTACGGGGAACACTGAAGCTTTCTTT.

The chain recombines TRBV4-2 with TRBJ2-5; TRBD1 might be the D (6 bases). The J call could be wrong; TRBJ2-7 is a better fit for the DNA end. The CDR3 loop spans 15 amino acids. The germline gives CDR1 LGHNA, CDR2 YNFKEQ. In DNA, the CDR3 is TGTGCCAGCAGCCAATTCAGGGGATCGTCCTACGAGCAGTACTTC. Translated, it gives CASSQFRGSSYEQYF.

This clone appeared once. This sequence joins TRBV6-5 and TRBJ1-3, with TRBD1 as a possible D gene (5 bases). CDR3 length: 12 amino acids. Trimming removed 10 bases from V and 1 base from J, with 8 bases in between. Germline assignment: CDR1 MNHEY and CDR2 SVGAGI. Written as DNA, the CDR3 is TGTGCCACCAGGGAATCTGGAAACACCATATATTTT. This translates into CATRESGNTIYF.

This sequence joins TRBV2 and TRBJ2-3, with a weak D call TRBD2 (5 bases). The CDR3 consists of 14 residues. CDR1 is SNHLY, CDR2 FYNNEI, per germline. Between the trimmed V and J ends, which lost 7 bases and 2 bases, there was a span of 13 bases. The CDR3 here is CASKWEKSTDTQYF. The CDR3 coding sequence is TGTGCCAGCAAATGGGAGAAGTCCACAGATACGCAGTATTTT. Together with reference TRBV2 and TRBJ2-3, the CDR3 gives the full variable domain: EPEVTQTPSHQVTQMGQEVILRCVPISNHLYFYWYRQILGQKVEFLVSFYNNEISEKSEIFDDQFSVERPDGSNFTLKIRSTKLEDSAMYFCASKWEKSTDTQYFGPGTRLTVL.

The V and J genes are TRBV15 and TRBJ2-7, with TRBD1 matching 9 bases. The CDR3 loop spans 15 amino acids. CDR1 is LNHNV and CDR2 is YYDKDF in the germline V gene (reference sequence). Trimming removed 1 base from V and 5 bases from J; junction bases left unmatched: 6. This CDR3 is CATSRAGQGIDEQYF. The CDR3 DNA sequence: TGTGCCACCAGCAGAGCGGGACAGGGTATCGACGAGCAGTACTTC.

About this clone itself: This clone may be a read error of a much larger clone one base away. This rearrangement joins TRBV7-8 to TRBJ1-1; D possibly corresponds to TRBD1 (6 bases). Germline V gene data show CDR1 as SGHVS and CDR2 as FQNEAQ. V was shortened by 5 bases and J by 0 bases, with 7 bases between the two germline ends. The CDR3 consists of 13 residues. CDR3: CASSRQVNTEAFF. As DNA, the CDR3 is TGTGCCAGCAGCCGACAGGTGAACACTGAAGCTTTCTTT.

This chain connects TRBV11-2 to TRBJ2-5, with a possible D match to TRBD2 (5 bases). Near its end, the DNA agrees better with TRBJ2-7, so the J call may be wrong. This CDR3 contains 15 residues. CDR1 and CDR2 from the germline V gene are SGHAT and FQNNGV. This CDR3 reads CASSSPKRSSYEQYF. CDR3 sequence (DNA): TGTGCCAGCAGCTCACCGAAGCGGAGCTCCTACGAGCAGTACTTC.

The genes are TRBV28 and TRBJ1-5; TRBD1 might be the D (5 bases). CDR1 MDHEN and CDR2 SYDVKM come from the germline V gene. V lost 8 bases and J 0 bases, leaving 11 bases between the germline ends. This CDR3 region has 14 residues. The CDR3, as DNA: TGTGCCAGCGGACACAGGTATAGCAATCAGCCCCAGCATTTT. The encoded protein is CASGHRYSNQPQHF.

The CDR3: CATSRWTKDYEQYF. CDR3 sequence (DNA): TGTGCCACCAGCAGATGGACTAAAGACTACGAGCAGTACTTC. The V gene is TRBV15, the J gene TRBJ2-7, with D possibly matching TRBD2 (6 bases). CDR3 length: 14 amino acids. The germline V gene encodes CDR1 LNHNV and CDR2 YYDKDF (reference sequence). V shed 2 bases and J shed 3 bases, with 11 bases lying between them. Filled out from reference TRBV15 and TRBJ2-7, the complete variable domain reads DAMVIQNPRYQVTQFGKPVTLSCSQTLNHNVMYWYQQKSSQAPKLLFHYYDKDFNNEADTPDNFQSRRPNTSFCFLDIRSPGLGDTAMYLCATSRWTKDYEQYFGPGTRLTVT.

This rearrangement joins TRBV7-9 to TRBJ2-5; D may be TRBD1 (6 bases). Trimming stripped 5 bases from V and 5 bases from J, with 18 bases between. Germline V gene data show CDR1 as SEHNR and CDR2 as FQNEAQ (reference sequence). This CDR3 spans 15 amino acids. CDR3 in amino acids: CASSQMKQGIETQYF. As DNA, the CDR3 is TGTGCCAGCAGCCAAATGAAACAGGGTATCGAGACCCAGTACTTC.

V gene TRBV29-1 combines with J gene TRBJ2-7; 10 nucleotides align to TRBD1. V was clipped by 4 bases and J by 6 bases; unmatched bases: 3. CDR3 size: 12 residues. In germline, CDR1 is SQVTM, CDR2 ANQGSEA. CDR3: CSVGTGGREQYF. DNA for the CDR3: TGCAGCGTTGGGACAGGGGGGCGCGAGCAGTACTTC.

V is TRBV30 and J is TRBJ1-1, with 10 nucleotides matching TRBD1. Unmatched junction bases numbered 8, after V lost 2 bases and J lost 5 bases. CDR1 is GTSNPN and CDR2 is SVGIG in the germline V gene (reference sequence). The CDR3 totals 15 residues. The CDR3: CAWSPPGQGRTEAFF. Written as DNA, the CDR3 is TGTGCCTGGAGTCCACCGGGACAGGGGCGGACTGAAGCTTTCTTT.

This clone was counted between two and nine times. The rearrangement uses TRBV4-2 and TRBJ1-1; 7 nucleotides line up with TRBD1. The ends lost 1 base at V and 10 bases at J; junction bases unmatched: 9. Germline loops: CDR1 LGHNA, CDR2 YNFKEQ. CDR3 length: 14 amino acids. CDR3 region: CASSQGGGASGAFF. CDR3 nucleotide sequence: TGTGCCAGCAGCCAAGGAGGGGGCGCATCTGGAGCTTTCTTT.

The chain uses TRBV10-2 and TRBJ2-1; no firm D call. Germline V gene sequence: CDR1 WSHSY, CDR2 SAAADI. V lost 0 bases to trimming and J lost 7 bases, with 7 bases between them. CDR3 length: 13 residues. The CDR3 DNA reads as TGCGCCAGCAGTGAGTCGTGGTCAAATGAGCAGTTCTTC. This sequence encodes CASSESWSNEQFF.